These 23 T cell receptor beta chains came from one sample sequenced in a study of shared clonotypes between healthy human individuals. CD8 cells classed as naive were CD45RO-negative and positively selected for CCR7, excluding terminally differentiated effector memory CD45RA+ cells. Clones were read by immunoSEQ multiplex PCR, and TCRdb kept only the in-frame ones, dropping some. The sample lists roughly 2.1 million clones, about 93% occurring once. The sequencing sample was made of naive CD8+ T cells from PBMCs. The source is a man younger than 30 in good health. Some clones in this sample may be carry-over from other donors' samples.

V is TRBV5-6 and J is TRBJ2-1; D may be TRBD2 (7 bases). The CDR3 is 15 residues long. Germline V gene data show CDR1 as SGHDT and CDR2 as YYEEEE. V was shortened by 6 bases and J by 5 bases, with 18 bases between the two germline ends. The CDR3 reads CASTSPRGADNEQFF. Here the CDR3 DNA reads TGTGCCAGCACCTCCCCCCGGGGGGCGGACAATGAGCAGTTCTTC.

The rearrangement joins TRBV11-2 to TRBJ2-7; tentative D call: TRBD1 (6 bases). This CDR3 has 14 residues. Trimming removed 7 bases at V and 0 bases at J, with 13 bases between. Germline-derived CDR1 and CDR2 are SGHAT and FQNNGV. The DNA of the CDR3 is TGTGCCAGCAACGACAGGAGGATCTCCTACGAGCAGTACTTC. Protein: CASNDRRISYEQYF. Drawing the rest from reference TRBV11-2 and TRBJ2-7, the complete variable domain is EAGVAQSPRYKIIEKRQSVAFWCNPISGHATLYWYQQILGQGPKLLIQFQNNGVVDDSQLPKDRFSAERLKGVDSTLKIQPAKLEDSAVYLCASNDRRISYEQYFGPGTRLTVT.

The chain employs TRBV6-5 and TRBJ2-5; possible D gene TRBD2, 6 bases. With 6 bases removed from V and 3 bases from J, the gap between germline ends came to 11 bases. Looked up from germline, CDR1 is MNHEY and CDR2 is SVGAGI. This CDR3 contains 13 residues. CDR3 sequence reads: CASRRGTEETQYF. As DNA, the CDR3 is TGTGCCAGCAGGCGCGGGACGGAAGAGACCCAGTACTTC.

The V gene is TRBV5-1, the J gene TRBJ1-1; tentatively, D is TRBD1 (5 bases). The V gene lost 0 bases and the J gene lost 1 base, with 7 bases spanning the gap. Germline CDR1 reads SGHRS; CDR2 reads YFSETQ. This CDR3 comprises 14 residues. CDR3 amino acids: CASSLARANTEAFF. CDR3 DNA sequence: TGCGCCAGCAGCTTGGCCAGGGCGAACACTGAAGCTTTCTTT.

This clone was found a few times. Other DNA sequences from this sample encode an identical CDR3 as well. The V and J genes are TRBV7-9 and TRBJ1-5; the D is unclear. V lost 3 bases to trimming and J lost 3 bases, with 9 bases between them. The CDR3 loop spans 14 amino acids. Germline V gene sequence: CDR1 SEHNR, CDR2 FQNEAQ (reference sequence). CDR3 in amino acids: CASSLVGLNQPQHF. The DNA of the CDR3 is TGTGCCAGCAGCTTGGTGGGCCTCAATCAGCCCCAGCATTTT. The full variable domain, with the rest looked up from reference TRBV7-9 and TRBJ1-5, is DTGVSQNPRHKITKRGQNVTFRCDPISEHNRLYWYRQTLGQGPEFLTYFQNEAQLEKSRLLSDRFSAERPKGSFSTLEIQRTEQGDSAMYLCASSLVGLNQPQHFGDGTRLSIL.

CDR3 sequence: CASSVEAGVLYEQYF. The CDR3 DNA sequence: TGTGCCAGCAGCGTAGAGGCGGGAGTCCTGTACGAGCAGTACTTC. The rearrangement joins TRBV9 to TRBJ2-7; TRBD2 matches 7 bases. Germline loops: CDR1 SGDLS, CDR2 YYNGEE. Trimming at V came to 0 bases and at J to 4 bases, leaving 7 bases not matched to a gene. CDR3 size: 15 residues.

The chain uses TRBV4-1 and TRBJ2-5; D is possibly TRBD2 (6 bases). The V end lost 0 bases, the J end lost 1 base, and 18 bases lay between the germline ends. Germline CDR1 and CDR2: MGHRA and YSYEKL. The CDR3 has 18 residues. CDR3 bases: TGCGCCAGCAGCCAAGAAGGACCGGCATGGGGGGTCCAAGAGACCCAGTACTTC. Translating gives CASSQEGPAWGVQETQYF.

The CDR3 loop reads CATSRVYGGLYEQYF. The CDR3 DNA sequence: TGTGCCACCAGCAGAGTGTACGGGGGACTCTACGAGCAGTACTTC. The V and J genes are TRBV15 and TRBJ2-7, with D tentatively TRBD2 (6 bases). V dropped 1 base and J dropped 3 bases, with 13 bases sitting between them. CDR3 length: 15 amino acids. Germline CDR1 and CDR2: LNHNV and YYDKDF (reference sequence). The full variable domain, completed using reference TRBV15 and TRBJ2-7, is DAMVIQNPRYQVTQFGKPVTLSCSQTLNHNVMYWYQQKSSQAPKLLFHYYDKDFNNEADTPDNFQSRRPNTSFCFLDIRSPGLGDTAMYLCATSRVYGGLYEQYFGPGTRLTVT.

The DNA for the CDR3 is TGTGCCAGCAGCGCCGGACTAGTACCCCCCAAAGAGACCCAGTACTTC. Amino acids: CASSAGLVPPKETQYF. The genes are TRBV9 and TRBJ2-5; 7 bases fit TRBD2. This CDR3 spans 16 amino acids. CDR1 and CDR2 from the germline V gene are SGDLS and YYNGEE. Losses at the gene ends were 3 bases for V and 3 bases for J; bases not matched to a gene: 11.

A remark on this clone: The same CDR3 arises from other DNA sequences in this sample as well. The V call is TRBV7-3, the J call TRBJ1-1, with D perhaps matching TRBD1 (5 bases). CDR3 length equals 13 residues. Deletions cut 2 bases from V and 4 bases from J, with 8 bases between. Germline CDR1 and CDR2: SGHTA and FQGTGA. The DNA for the CDR3 is TGTGCCAGCAGCTTAGGCGGGGGCACTGAAGCTTTCTTT. Residues: CASSLGGGTEAFF.

A word on this clone: The sample holds other DNA sequences that translate to the same CDR3. This chain connects TRBV28 to TRBJ2-1; TRBD2 aligns across 10 bases. With V trimmed by 3 bases and J by 8 bases, 4 bases remained unmatched. Germline V CDR1 and CDR2: MDHEN, SYDVKM. The CDR3 has 14 amino acids. CDR3 residues: CASSLLAGGYEQFF. The CDR3 nucleotides are TGTGCCAGCAGTTTGTTAGCGGGAGGATATGAGCAGTTCTTC.

The V gene is TRBV27, the J gene TRBJ2-4; D might be TRBD2 (6 bases). CDR3 length: 11 residues. Germline V lookup: CDR1 MNHEY, CDR2 SMNVEV (reference sequence). V dropped 7 bases and J dropped 7 bases, with 8 bases sitting between them. CDR3 in DNA: TGTGCCAGCATCGGAGGGAACATTCAGTACTTC. Protein sequence: CASIGGNIQYF.

This chain joins TRBV7-9 and TRBJ1-1; a possible D gene is TRBD1 (6 bases). Germline V CDR1 and CDR2: SEHNR, FQNEAQ (reference sequence). The CDR3 extends over 13 amino acids. The germline V and J ends were trimmed by 5 bases and 6 bases, with 13 bases remaining between them. CDR3 sequence reads: CASSHRESAEAFF. The CDR3 nucleotides are TGTGCCAGCAGCCACAGGGAGTCTGCTGAAGCTTTCTTT.

V usage is TRBV7-2 and J usage is TRBJ2-1, with D hard to call. Germline V gives CDR1 SGHTA, CDR2 FQGNSA. The CDR3 runs to 14 residues. Trimming took 1 base from V and 0 from J, leaving 4 bases between them. The DNA of the CDR3 is TGTGCCAGCAGCTTAGGGAGCTCCTACAATGAGCAGTTCTTC. It specifies CASSLGSSYNEQFF.

The table lists this clone with a count of one. The rearrangement joins TRBV13 to TRBJ2-3; D gene uncertain. Per germline, CDR1 PRHDT and CDR2 FYEKMQ (reference sequence). The V end lost 4 bases, the J end lost 2 bases, and 16 bases lay between the germline ends. CDR3 length equals 16 residues. CDR3 amino acids: CASSSRQLLPTDTQYF. The CDR3, as DNA: TGTGCCAGCAGCTCCAGGCAGCTCCTACCCACAGATACGCAGTATTTT.

Points on this clone: At one of its ends the junction is not consistent with the germline gene, which may arise from a read error. V is TRBV29-1 and J is TRBJ1-2, with a weak D call TRBD1 (5 bases). The CDR3 covers 16 residues. Germline values: CDR1 SQVTM, CDR2 ANQGSEA. DNA of the CDR3: TGCAGCGTCGAAGGAGGACGCTCGGGACGGGACTATGGCTACACCTTC. Amino acid sequence: CSVEGGRSGRDYGYTF.

The CDR3 nucleotides read TGCGCCAGCAGCCCCGAGGCGGGCGCCAAAAACATTCAGTACTTC. Protein sequence: CASSPEAGAKNIQYF. The chain combines TRBV5-1 with TRBJ2-4; maybe TRBD2 (5 bases). CDR3 length: 15 amino acids. Trimming cost V 4 bases and J 1 base, with 12 bases left between them. From germline, CDR1 is SGHRS and CDR2 YFSETQ.

The chain has TRBV4-2 and TRBJ2-3; D unresolved. The CDR3 runs 13 residues. The germline V gene has CDR1 LGHNA and CDR2 YNFKEQ. The ends were cut back, 1 base at V and 4 bases at J, with 6 bases in the middle. Here the CDR3 DNA reads TGTGCCAGCAGCCAAGTTGGGGCAGATACGCAGTATTTT. Residues: CASSQVGADTQYF.

The V gene is TRBV9, the J gene TRBJ2-6, with a weak D call TRBD2 (6 bases). This CDR3 has 20 residues. Germline-derived CDR1 and CDR2 are SGDLS and YYNGEE. V lost 3 bases and J lost 0, with 22 bases in between. The CDR3 bases are TGTGCCAGCAGCGAACCAACGGGAGACAGCCGTTACTCTGGGGCCAACGTCCTGACTTTC. Translation: CASSEPTGDSRYSGANVLTF.

CDR3 sequence (DNA): TGTGCCAGCAGTGAGCTTGTCAGGGGTACATACGAGCAGTACTTC. Protein: CASSELVRGTYEQYF. The chain is built from TRBV2 and TRBJ2-7, with D possibly being TRBD1 (6 bases). This CDR3 spans 15 amino acids. V was clipped by 3 bases and J by 4 bases, with 16 bases between them. Germline lookup yields CDR1 SNHLY and CDR2 FYNNEI.

This clone was counted once. Other DNA variants within this sample encode the same CDR3. This chain connects TRBV27 to TRBJ1-3; perhaps TRBD1 as D (6 bases). Germline values: CDR1 MNHEY, CDR2 SMNVEV (reference sequence). Trimming removed 0 bases from V and 4 bases from J, with 7 bases in between. This CDR3 spans 14 amino acids. CDR3 DNA sequence: TGTGCCAGCAGTTTATCCAGGGGCGGAAACACCATATATTTT. Amino acid sequence: CASSLSRGGNTIYF.

The rearrangement links TRBV10-3 to TRBJ1-2; TRBD1 is a possible D gene (6 bases). The V and J ends lost 5 bases and 0 bases respectively, with 16 bases between them. The CDR3 covers 16 residues. The germline gives CDR1 ENHRY, CDR2 SYGVKD. CDR3 loop: CAISLHRQETNYGYTF. Written as DNA, the CDR3 is TGTGCCATCAGTCTGCATAGACAGGAAACTAACTATGGCTACACCTTC.

This clone came up once. The J gene is TRBJ1-2, the V gene TRBV27; possible D gene TRBD1, 5 bases. Trimming removed 4 bases from V and 0 bases from J, with 9 bases in between. Per germline, CDR1 MNHEY and CDR2 SMNVEV (reference sequence). This CDR3 spans 14 amino acids. CDR3 residues: CASSWGGANYGYTF. CDR3 in DNA: TGTGCCAGCAGTTGGGGGGGGGCTAACTATGGCTACACCTTC.